What follows is one T cell receptor beta chain and its context. This record belongs to a study of PD-1 blockade in classical Hodgkin lymphoma. As to time point: newly diagnosed, previously untreated cHL patient sample. With magnetic negative selection, CD4+ T cells were purified from PBMCs that had been thawed. Method: immunoSEQ multiplex PCR; TCRdb's copy keeps in-frame clones and lacks some. The sample lists around 26,000 clones; roughly nine tenths were seen once. The sequence derives from a human donor with classical Hodgkin lymphoma. Sequenced: CD4+ T cells from blood.

CDR3 DNA sequence: TGTGCCAGCAGCCAGCGTACAGGGTACCAAGAGACCCAGTACTTC. Translating gives CASSQRTGYQETQYF. J is TRBJ2-5 and V is TRBV13; maybe TRBD1 (6 bases). The CDR3 is 15 residues long. V was clipped by 5 bases and J by 0 bases, with 13 bases between them. Germline-derived CDR1 and CDR2 are PRHDT and FYEKMQ (reference sequence). The entire variable domain, with the rest obtained from reference TRBV13 and TRBJ2-5, is as follows: AAGVIQSPRHLIKEKRETATLKCYPIPRHDTVYWYQQGPGQDPQFLISFYEKMQSDKGSIPDRFSAQQFSDYHSELNMSSLELGDSALYFCASSQRTGYQETQYFGPGTRLLVL.